The clone carrying this T cell receptor (beta chain) was seen ten or more times. Its specificity is not known. iRepertoire HTBI primers and Arm-PCR of CDR3 regions built TCR beta libraries. Per the authors' pipeline: Gene usage covered some 66 TRBV and 11 to 15 TRBJ segments. Using its own MiXCR run on the multiplex PCR reads, TCRdb lists one record per CDR3 protein. What appears here as the V and J calls and clone size reflects TCRdb's work, not the paper's. Among a few hundred thousand distinct CDR3 sequences, about 17% were seen once, and the ten largest hold approximately 14%. This sample is drawn from a study of regulatory T cells in long-lasting Graves disease. At the level of the study: Antithyroid drug intake by newly diagnosed Graves' patients had lasted under 3 months. Notes on the study in general: Clonotypes that were public and shared totalled some 2,900 in persistent patients versus over 800 in new patients.

The CDR3 contains 16 residues. The junction had 12 bases not matched to a gene; V was cut back by 6 bases and J by 6 bases. This sample's time point: newly diagnosed GD, antithyroid drugs for less than 3 months. PBMCs were the source of the RNA used for TCR sequencing. The same data also went into a second study, on T cells in Graves' hyperthyroidism and ophthalmopathy.

V is TRBV12-3 or TRBV12-4 and J is TRBJ1-5, with 9 bases fitting TRBD1. The clonotype originates from a woman younger than 45 with Graves disease. Sample: peripheral blood mononuclear cells (PBMCs), taken at new diagnosis, from a patient treated with antithyroid drugs. CDR3 nucleotide sequence: TGTGCCAGCAGCCAGGTGTTGCGACAGGGGGGTCAGCCCCAGCATTTT. Protein sequence: CASSQVLRQGGQPQHF.